This T cell receptor (beta chain) was recovered during a study of blood T cells in healthy people across ages (dated by TCRdb to the mid-2010s). For the wider study: In model experiments, roughly one uniquely barcoded TCR beta cDNA molecule per two T cells was captured by template switching. The study measured age-related changes in TCR beta repertoire diversity using deep sequencing normalized with unique cDNA molecular identifiers. Donors were grouped into four age groups: young (average 16 years), middle-aged (approximately 41), aged (around 66) and long-lived (about 89). Donors of different ages were randomly distributed across sequencing lanes to avoid experimental bias. Two additional independent replicas of 1 million unique cDNA reads from the same blood draw were analyzed for two donors (one aged 18 to 30 and one aged 80 or older).

The donors were roughly 39 Caucasian individuals from Russia, aged 6 to 90 years, who were systemically healthy. Approximately 11 milliliters of peripheral blood were drawn from each donor into EDTA-treated Vacutainer tubes. Ficoll-Paque density-gradient centrifugation was used to isolate PBMCs, with at least 7 million obtained per sample. Total RNA was extracted from PBMCs with Trizol reagent, with at least 6 micrograms obtained per sample. Naive CD45RAhigh/CD27high T cell percentages were measured by flow cytometry on a PBMC aliquot from every donor. V was cut back by 0 bases and J by 11 bases, leaving a gap of 17 bases between them. The CDR1 and CDR2 encoded by the germline V gene are MNHEY and SVGEGT. The CDR3 numbers 15 residues from cysteine through phenylalanine. Only the CDR3 part of the read is kept: 45 bases, read in frame from the first base. As regards this clonotype: This clone's antigen is unknown. Per-nucleotide qualities are absent, and no much larger clonotype sits a single base away.

Paper-wide results and their limitations: A strong correlation was found between observed TCR beta diversity and the percentage of naive T cells measured by flow cytometry. Conclusive comparison of naive and antigen-experienced compartments was prevented by the profiling of bulk unsorted PBMCs. Donor CMV infection status was unknown, potentially confounding age-related changes in expanded clonotypes. Compared with the aged group, the long-lived group had more naive CD4+ T cells, fewer expanded clones and increased TCR diversity, suggesting age selection. Observed TCR beta diversity per million T cells fell roughly linearly with age, and a significant reduction was already apparent by age around 44. Estimates of total diversity from one million sequenced T cells were regarded as lower bounds and underestimates.

The method behind the library was 5' RACE. Sequencing was carried out with an Illumina HiSeq 2500. A second 7 to 11 cycle PCR used a sample-barcoded 5' primer and a J-beta primer mix. Each TCR beta cDNA molecule received a unique molecular identifier from a template-switch 5' adaptor carrying 12 random nucleotides. Each sample yielded at least 3 million CDR3-containing paired-end reads. First-strand cDNA synthesis was performed from all RNA using the Mint cDNA synthesis kit, with priming by a TRBC-specific oligonucleotide. All cDNA was treated with uracil-DNA glycosylase and then went through a first 18-cycle PCR with the universal primers M1SS and BC2_uni_R. On the authors' methods: For normalization, 1 million high-quality reads, each with a distinct molecular identifier, were randomly selected from each sample. Instead of being binned into consensus sequences, reads with shared molecular identifiers were discarded. CDR3 identification, clonotype clustering and error correction used MiTCR with a Q25 quality threshold and the strictest error-elimination algorithm. A nonparametric unseen species model with Euler transformation was used to estimate lower-bound total TCR beta diversity. Clones were called with MiXCR by TCRdb after fastp trimmed the public reads at Q25, and only in-frame beta chains were retained. All rows with the same CDR3 protein become a single entry with the most common DNA and genes. TCRdb assigned the V and J calls; the authors' analysis was not used. The sample table holds roughly 680,000 distinct CDR3 sequences, of which approximately 49% were seen once. The biggest ten clones account for about 32% of the sample.

Sequencing was performed on blood. The source is a woman aged 55-75 years in good health. Recombination linked TRBV6-2 or TRBV6-3 to TRBJ2-1, with TRBD2 perhaps the D gene, on 5 matching bases. The CDR3 region: CASSYSSGSLTKQFF. The nucleotide sequence is TGTGCCAGCAGTTACTCGAGCGGCAGCCTGACGAAGCAGTTCTTC.